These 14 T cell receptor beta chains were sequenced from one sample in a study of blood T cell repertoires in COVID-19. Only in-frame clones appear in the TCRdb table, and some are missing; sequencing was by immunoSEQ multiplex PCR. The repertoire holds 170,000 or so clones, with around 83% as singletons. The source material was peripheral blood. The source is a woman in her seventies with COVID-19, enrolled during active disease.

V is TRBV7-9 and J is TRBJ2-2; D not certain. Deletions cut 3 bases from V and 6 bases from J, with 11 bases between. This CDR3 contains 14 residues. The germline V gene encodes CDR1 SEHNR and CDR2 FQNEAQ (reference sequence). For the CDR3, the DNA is TGTGCCAGCAGCTTGTTACAAGTCGCCGGGGAGCTGTTTTTT. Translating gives CASSLLQVAGELFF.

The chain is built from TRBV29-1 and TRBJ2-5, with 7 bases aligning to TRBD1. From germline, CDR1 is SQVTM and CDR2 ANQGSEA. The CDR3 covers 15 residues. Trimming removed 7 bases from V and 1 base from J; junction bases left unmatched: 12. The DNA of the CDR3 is TGCAGCGCCAAATGGGATGGACAGGTCCAAGAGACCCAGTACTTC. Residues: CSAKWDGQVQETQYF.

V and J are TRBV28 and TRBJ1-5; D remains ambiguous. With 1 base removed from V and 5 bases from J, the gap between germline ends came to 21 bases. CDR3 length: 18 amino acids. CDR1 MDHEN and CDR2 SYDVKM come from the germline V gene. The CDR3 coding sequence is TGTGCCAGCAGTTTATCTGGCGGGTTGGGTAGCCTCGATCAGCCCCAGCATTTT. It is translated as CASSLSGGLGSLDQPQHF.

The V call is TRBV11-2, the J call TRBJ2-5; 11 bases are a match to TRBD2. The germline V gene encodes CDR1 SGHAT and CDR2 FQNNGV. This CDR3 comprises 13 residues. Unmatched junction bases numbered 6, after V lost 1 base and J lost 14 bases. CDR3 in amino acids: CASSLVTSGTNYF. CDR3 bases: TGTGCCAGCAGCTTAGTGACTAGCGGGACTAATTACTTC. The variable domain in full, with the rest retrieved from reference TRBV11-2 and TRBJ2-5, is EAGVAQSPRYKIIEKRQSVAFWCNPISGHATLYWYQQILGQGPKLLIQFQNNGVVDDSQLPKDRFSAERLKGVDSTLKIQPAKLEDSAVYLCASSLVTSGTNYFGPGTRLLVL.

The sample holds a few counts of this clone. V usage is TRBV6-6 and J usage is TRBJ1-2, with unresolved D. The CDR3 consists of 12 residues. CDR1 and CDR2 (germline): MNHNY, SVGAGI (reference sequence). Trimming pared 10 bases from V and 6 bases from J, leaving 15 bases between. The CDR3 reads CATTDSLNGYTF. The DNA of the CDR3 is TGTGCCACCACCGACTCATTGAATGGCTACACCTTC.

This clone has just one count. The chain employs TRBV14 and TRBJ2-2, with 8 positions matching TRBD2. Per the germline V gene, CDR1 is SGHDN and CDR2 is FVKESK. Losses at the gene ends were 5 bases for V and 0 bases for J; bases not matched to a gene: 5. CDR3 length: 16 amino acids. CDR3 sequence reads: CASSARGGTNTGELFF. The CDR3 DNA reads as TGTGCCAGCAGCGCCCGGGGGGGAACGAACACCGGGGAGCTGTTTTTT.

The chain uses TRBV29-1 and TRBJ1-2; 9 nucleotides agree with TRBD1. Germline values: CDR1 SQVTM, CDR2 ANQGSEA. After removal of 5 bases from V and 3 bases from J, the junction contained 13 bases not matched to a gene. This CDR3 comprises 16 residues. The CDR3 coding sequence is TGCAGCGTTCCTCCCTTCCAAACAGGGGGCGACTATGGCTACACCTTC. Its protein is CSVPPFQTGGDYGYTF.

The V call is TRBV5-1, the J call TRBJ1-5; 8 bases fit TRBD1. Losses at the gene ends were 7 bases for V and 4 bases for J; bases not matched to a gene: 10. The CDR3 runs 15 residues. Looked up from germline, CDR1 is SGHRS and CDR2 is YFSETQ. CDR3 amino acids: CASAPTGQENQPQHF. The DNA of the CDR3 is TGCGCCAGCGCTCCTACGGGACAGGAAAATCAGCCCCAGCATTTT.

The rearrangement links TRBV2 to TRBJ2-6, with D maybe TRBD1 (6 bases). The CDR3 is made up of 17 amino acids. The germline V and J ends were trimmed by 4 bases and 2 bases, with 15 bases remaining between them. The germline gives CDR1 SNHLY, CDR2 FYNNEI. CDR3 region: CASSAQIYRAGANVLTF. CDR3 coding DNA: TGTGCCAGCAGTGCCCAAATATACAGGGCTGGGGCCAACGTCCTGACTTTC.

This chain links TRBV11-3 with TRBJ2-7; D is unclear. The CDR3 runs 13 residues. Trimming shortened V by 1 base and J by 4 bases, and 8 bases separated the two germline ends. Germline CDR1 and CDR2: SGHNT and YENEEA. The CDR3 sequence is CASSLGSIYEQYF. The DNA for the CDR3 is TGTGCCAGCAGCTTAGGTTCTATTTACGAGCAGTACTTC.

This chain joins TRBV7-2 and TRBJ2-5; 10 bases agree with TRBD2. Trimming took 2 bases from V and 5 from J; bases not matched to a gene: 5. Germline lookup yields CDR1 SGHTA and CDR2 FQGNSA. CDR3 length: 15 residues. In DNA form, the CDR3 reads TGTGCCAGCAGCTTAACTAGCGGGAATATGGAGACCCAGTACTTC. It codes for CASSLTSGNMETQYF.

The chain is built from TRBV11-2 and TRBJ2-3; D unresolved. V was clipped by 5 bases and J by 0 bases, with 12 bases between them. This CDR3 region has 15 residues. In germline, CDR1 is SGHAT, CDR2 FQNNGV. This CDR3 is CASSGKGESTDTQYF. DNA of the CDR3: TGTGCCAGCAGCGGTAAAGGAGAAAGCACAGATACGCAGTATTTT.

The CDR3 region is CASSLQTGQGNEKLFF. The CDR3 DNA follows: TGTGCCAGCAGCTTACAAACGGGCCAGGGGAATGAAAAACTGTTTTTT. The chain recombines TRBV7-2 with TRBJ1-4, with D possibly TRBD1 on 6 matching bases. Germline loops: CDR1 SGHTA, CDR2 FQGNSA. V was cut by 2 bases and J by 5 bases, with 15 bases left in between. The CDR3 loop spans 16 amino acids.

The CDR3 sequence is CATKKGRTTDTQYF. CDR3 nucleotides: TGTGCCACCAAAAAGGGGCGGACCACAGATACGCAGTATTTT. The chain couples TRBV15 to TRBJ2-3; D might be TRBD1 (5 bases). Per the germline V gene, CDR1 is LNHNV and CDR2 is YYDKDF (reference sequence). V was trimmed by 7 bases and J by 2 bases, leaving 13 bases between them. This CDR3 comprises 14 residues.